One sample yielded the 30 T cell receptor beta chains listed below, sequenced in a study of beta chain features in type 1 diabetes. Every bit of the isolated RNA underwent reverse transcription, so sequencing read expressed TCRB transcripts. Some clones are missing from TCRdb's copy, which holds only in-frame ones; the method was immunoSEQ multiplex PCR. The sample lists 200,000 to 250,000 clones, over 7.5% occurring once. Specimen: naive CD4+ T cells from blood. Every receptor here comes from a woman aged 18-29 years in good health.

The rearrangement uses TRBV6-1 and TRBJ1-3, with D uncertain. The CDR3 consists of 19 residues. Per the germline V gene, CDR1 is MNHNS and CDR2 is SASEGT. Trimming took 2 bases from V and 0 from J, leaving 20 bases between them. CDR3 in DNA: TGTGCCAGCAGTGAACAACGATTTCGTATGGAGTTCTCTGGAAACACCATATATTTT. Translating gives CASSEQRFRMEFSGNTIYF.

This sequence joins TRBV18 and TRBJ1-2, with TRBD1 as a possible D gene (5 bases). This CDR3 is built from 14 residues. The germline V gene encodes CDR1 KGHSH and CDR2 LQKENI. V shed 0 bases and J shed 5 bases, with 10 bases lying between them. The CDR3 bases are TGTGCCAGCTCACCACCGCAGGGCGCGTATGGCTACACCTTC. Encoded protein: CASSPPQGAYGYTF.

This clone appeared a few times. The chain carries TRBV19 and TRBJ2-6, with no clear D. Deletions cut 5 bases from V and 4 bases from J, with 6 bases between. CDR3 length equals 13 residues. In germline, CDR1 is LNHDA, CDR2 SQIVND (reference sequence). This chain's CDR3 is CASSPTGANVLTF. The CDR3 DNA is TGTGCCAGTAGTCCGACAGGGGCCAACGTCCTGACTTTC.

In its sample, this clone was seen a few times. The V call is TRBV7-8, the J call TRBJ2-1, with D perhaps TRBD2 (7 bases). The CDR3 has 16 residues. CDR1 is SGHVS, CDR2 FQNEAQ, per germline. Deletions cut 2 bases from V and 4 bases from J, with 15 bases between. CDR3 in DNA: TGTGCCAGCAGCTTAACGGGCGGGGGCTTTTACAATGAGCAGTTCTTC. Translated, it gives CASSLTGGGFYNEQFF. The whole variable domain, remainder taken from reference TRBV7-8 and TRBJ2-1, is GAGVSQSPRYKVAKRGQDVALRCDPISGHVSLFWYQQALGQGPEFLTYFQNEAQLDKSGLPSDRFFAERPEGSVSTLKIQRTQQEDSAVYLCASSLTGGGFYNEQFFGPGTRLTVL.

The chain couples TRBV15 to TRBJ1-1, with D perhaps TRBD1 (5 bases). V was clipped by 5 bases and J by 1 base, with 8 bases between them. The germline CDR1 and CDR2 sequences are LNHNV and YYDKDF (reference sequence). The CDR3 is made up of 13 amino acids. The CDR3 DNA reads as TGTGCCACCAGCGGAGGACAGAACACTGAAGCTTTCTTT. Protein sequence: CATSGGQNTEAFF. The entire variable domain, with the rest obtained from reference TRBV15 and TRBJ1-1, is as follows: DAMVIQNPRYQVTQFGKPVTLSCSQTLNHNVMYWYQQKSSQAPKLLFHYYDKDFNNEADTPDNFQSRRPNTSFCFLDIRSPGLGDTAMYLCATSGGQNTEAFFGQGTRLTVV.

This clone appeared a few times. The V and J genes are TRBV5-4 and TRBJ2-7, with 7 bases matching TRBD1. J was trimmed by 0 bases and V by 3 bases; bases with no gene match: 0. This CDR3 contains 13 residues. Germline V gives CDR1 SGHNT, CDR2 YYREEE (reference sequence). The CDR3 DNA sequence: TGTGCCAGCAGCTGGACAGGCTCCTACGAGCAGTACTTC. Its translation: CASSWTGSYEQYF. Combining the CDR3 with reference TRBV5-4 and TRBJ2-7 gives the whole variable domain ETGVTQSPTHLIKTRGQQVTLRCSSQSGHNTVSWYQQALGQGPQFIFQYYREEENGRGNFPPRFSGLQFPNYSSELNVNALELDDSALYLCASSWTGSYEQYFGPGTRLTVT.

This clone was counted between two and nine times. V gene TRBV5-1 combines with J gene TRBJ1-5; no definite D call. The length of the CDR3 is 13 residues. Germline assignment: CDR1 SGHRS and CDR2 YFSETQ. Trimming pared 5 bases from V and 5 bases from J, leaving 11 bases between. The CDR3 DNA is TGCGCCAGCAGTCCAGAGCAGGATCAGCCCCAGCATTTT. This translates into CASSPEQDQPQHF.

This clone was counted only a few times. The rearrangement uses TRBV7-9 and TRBJ2-1; 8 nucleotides agree with TRBD1. With V trimmed by 4 bases and J by 10 bases, 6 bases remained unmatched. This CDR3 region has 13 residues. CDR1 is SEHNR and CDR2 is FQNEAQ in the germline V gene (reference sequence). The DNA for the CDR3 is TGTGCCAGCAGCTGGACAGGGTCGGGCGAGCAGTTCTTC. Protein sequence: CASSWTGSGEQFF.

A remark on this clone: Other DNA sequences from this sample encode an identical CDR3 as well. The V and J genes are TRBV5-4 and TRBJ2-5; tentatively, D is TRBD2 (6 bases). Germline V CDR1 and CDR2: SGHNT, YYREEE (reference sequence). The CDR3 consists of 13 residues. Trimming shortened V by 2 bases and J by 5 bases, and 10 bases separated the two germline ends. The CDR3 loop reads CASSFRREETQYF. As DNA, the CDR3 is TGTGCCAGCAGCTTTAGGAGGGAGGAGACCCAGTACTTC.

This clone was observed a handful of times. The gene calls are TRBV11-2 and TRBJ2-2, with 11 positions matching TRBD2. Unmatched junction bases numbered 12, after V lost 5 bases and J lost 7 bases. Germline V gene sequence: CDR1 SGHAT, CDR2 FQNNGV. The CDR3 extends over 17 amino acids. The CDR3 reads CASSLLAGGPQGGELFF. The CDR3 DNA sequence: TGTGCCAGCAGCCTCCTAGCGGGAGGCCCCCAAGGCGGGGAGCTGTTTTTT. The entire variable domain, with the rest obtained from reference TRBV11-2 and TRBJ2-2, is as follows: EAGVAQSPRYKIIEKRQSVAFWCNPISGHATLYWYQQILGQGPKLLIQFQNNGVVDDSQLPKDRFSAERLKGVDSTLKIQPAKLEDSAVYLCASSLLAGGPQGGELFFGEGSRLTVL.

The genes are TRBV6-5 and TRBJ1-2, with D unresolved. The CDR3 is 16 amino acids. Germline CDR1 and CDR2: MNHEY and SVGAGI. The germline V and J ends were trimmed by 0 bases and 3 bases, with 14 bases remaining between them. In DNA form, the CDR3 reads TGTGCCAGCAGTTACTCGACGGCGGCAGACCACTATGGCTACACCTTC. Translating it yields CASSYSTAADHYGYTF.

The rearrangement joins TRBV9 to TRBJ2-1, with TRBD2 matching over 7 bases. V shed 4 bases, J shed 0 bases, and the junction held 4 bases outside the gene matches. Germline CDR1 is SGDLS and CDR2 is YYNGEE. This CDR3 comprises 15 residues. The CDR3 spells CASSTSDSSYNEQFF. In DNA, the CDR3 is TGTGCCAGCAGCACTAGCGATAGCTCCTACAATGAGCAGTTCTTC.

As regards this clone: Germline and junction disagree at one end, which may indicate a read error. The genes are TRBV7-7 and TRBJ2-2; no firm D call. CDR1 and CDR2 (germline): SSHAT, FNYEAQ (reference sequence). The CDR3 covers 13 residues. The CDR3 is CASTPLASGELFF. Written as DNA, the CDR3 is TGTGCTAGCACCCCTTTGGCCTCCGGGGAGCTGTTTTTT.

This clone has only a few counts. The chain uses TRBV6-1 and TRBJ2-1; 9 nucleotides agree with TRBD1. The V gene's germline CDR1 is MNHNS and CDR2 SASEGT. The trim removed 6 bases at V and 1 base at J, leaving 4 bases unmatched. The CDR3 totals 15 residues. CDR3 DNA: TGTGCCAGCAGCACAGGGGGCCTGTCCTACAATGAGCAGTTCTTC. Residues: CASSTGGLSYNEQFF.

The chain recombines TRBV25-1 with TRBJ1-6; D unclear. CDR1 is MGHDK, CDR2 SYGVNS, per germline. The CDR3 is 15 residues long. Trimming took off 4 bases at V and 3 bases at J, with 10 bases between the two ends. The DNA for the CDR3 is TGTGCCAGCAGTGCGGTTACTTACTATAATTCACCCCTCCACTTT. Translation gives CASSAVTYYNSPLHF.

This clone has just a few counts. The chain combines TRBV7-8 with TRBJ1-1; 8 bases match TRBD1. Per the germline V gene, CDR1 is SGHVS and CDR2 is FQNEAQ. The length of the CDR3 is 16 residues. The junction had 12 bases not matched to a gene; V was cut back by 9 bases and J by 0 bases. Here the CDR3 DNA reads TGTGCCAGTCTTAGTTTCGGACAGGGCATGAACACTGAAGCTTTCTTT. Amino acid sequence: CASLSFGQGMNTEAFF.

This clone was observed a handful of times. V is TRBV19 and J is TRBJ2-7; D is unresolved. V was clipped by 6 bases and J by 2 bases, with 11 bases between them. There are 13 residues in the CDR3. In germline, CDR1 is LNHDA, CDR2 SQIVND (reference sequence). The CDR3 region is CASRDSATYEQYF. CDR3 DNA: TGTGCCAGTAGAGACTCAGCCACCTACGAGCAGTACTTC.

This clone was seen more than once but under ten times. The genes are TRBV9 and TRBJ2-1; 7 bases are shared with TRBD2. CDR3 length: 15 amino acids. J was trimmed by 0 bases and V by 5 bases; bases with no gene match: 5. The germline CDR1 and CDR2 sequences are SGDLS and YYNGEE. CDR3 loop: CASSQSGNSYNEQFF. The DNA of the CDR3 is TGTGCCAGCAGTCAGAGCGGGAACTCCTACAATGAGCAGTTCTTC. Full variable domain (rest looked up from reference TRBV9 and TRBJ2-1): DSGVTQTPKHLITATGQRVTLRCSPRSGDLSVYWYQQSLDQGLQFLIQYYNGEERAKGNILERFSAQQFPDLHSELNLSSLELGDSALYFCASSQSGNSYNEQFFGPGTRLTVL.

This clone appeared many times. J is TRBJ2-5 and V is TRBV18, with TRBD1 matching 8 bases. Trimming took 3 bases from V and 7 from J; bases not matched to a gene: 10. The CDR3 extends over 15 amino acids. CDR1 is KGHSH and CDR2 is LQKENI in the germline V gene. CDR3 region: CASSPVRTGYTTQYF. DNA for the CDR3: TGTGCCAGCTCACCGGTCCGGACAGGGTATACGACCCAGTACTTC. Full variable domain (outside the CDR3, taken from reference TRBV18 and TRBJ2-5): NAGVMQNPRHLVRRRGQEARLRCSPMKGHSHVYWYRQLPEEGLKFMVYLQKENIIDESGMPKERFSAEFPKEGPSILRIQQVVRGDSAAYFCASSPVRTGYTTQYFGPGTRLLVL.

This clone has more than one count but fewer than ten. The genes are TRBV19 and TRBJ1-5, with D maybe TRBD1 (6 bases). This CDR3 is built from 15 residues. Trimming removed 3 bases from V and 6 bases from J, with 15 bases in between. Germline V gene data show CDR1 as LNHDA and CDR2 as SQIVND (reference sequence). The CDR3: CASSIFRGSGQPQHF. The CDR3 DNA reads as TGTGCCAGTAGTATTTTCAGGGGATCGGGTCAGCCCCAGCATTTT.

The chain is built from TRBV27 and TRBJ2-5; 8 bases are a match to TRBD2. This CDR3 contains 16 residues. CDR1 is MNHEY and CDR2 is SMNVEV in the germline V gene (reference sequence). Losses at the gene ends were 5 bases for V and 4 bases for J; bases not matched to a gene: 12. CDR3 coding DNA: TGTGCCAGCAGTGAAGGGACTAGTGCGGTAAGAGAGACCCAGTACTTC. This gives the protein CASSEGTSAVRETQYF.

The genes are TRBV2 and TRBJ1-1, with 8 bases aligning to TRBD1. The CDR3 spans 13 residues. V shed 2 bases and J 7 bases; nucleotides not matched to a gene: 3. Germline-derived CDR1 and CDR2 are SNHLY and FYNNEI. The CDR3 loop is CASSELGTGEAFF. The CDR3 bases are TGTGCCAGCAGTGAACTCGGGACAGGTGAAGCTTTCTTT.

This chain links TRBV4-2 with TRBJ2-1, with TRBD1 matching over 7 bases. The CDR3 consists of 18 residues. V lost 0 bases and J lost 7; bases outside the gene matches: 15. CDR1 and CDR2 from the germline V gene are LGHNA and YNFKEQ. CDR3 coding DNA: TGTGCCAGCAGCCAAGAAGGAAGCCGACAGGGTAATATGAATGAGCAGTTCTTC. Its translation is CASSQEGSRQGNMNEQFF.

This clone was detected a few times. The V and J genes are TRBV4-1 and TRBJ1-2; no definite D call. The V end lost 1 base, the J end lost 2 bases, and 5 bases lay between the germline ends. This CDR3 spans 13 amino acids. CDR1 and CDR2 from the germline V gene are MGHRA and YSYEKL. Written as DNA, the CDR3 is TGCGCCAGCAGCCAAGCGGGGAACTATGGCTACACCTTC. It yields the protein CASSQAGNYGYTF.

V gene TRBV29-1 combines with J gene TRBJ2-7; D possibly corresponds to TRBD1 (5 bases). The CDR3 totals 15 residues. V lost 5 bases, J lost 7 bases, and 24 bases lay in between. CDR1 SQVTM and CDR2 ANQGSEA come from the germline V gene. Written as DNA, the CDR3 is TGCAGCGTTCGCCAGGGTCAAGCTCCCTCCGGGGAGCAGTACTTC. Its translation: CSVRQGQAPSGEQYF.

This clone has more than one count but fewer than ten. J is TRBJ2-3 and V is TRBV6-1, with no clear D. From germline, CDR1 is MNHNS and CDR2 SASEGT. The CDR3 spans 15 residues. V lost 4 bases, J lost 0 bases, and 11 bases lay in between. CDR3 coding DNA: TGTGCCAGCAGTGGAGACACCTCTAGCACAGATACGCAGTATTTT. Amino acids: CASSGDTSSTDTQYF.

This clone appeared a few times. The chain uses TRBV6-4 and TRBJ1-2; 9 nucleotides agree with TRBD1. The CDR3 totals 15 residues. V shed 6 bases, J shed 8 bases, and the junction held 13 bases outside the gene matches. The germline V gene has CDR1 MRHNA and CDR2 SNTAGT. CDR3 protein: CASSLTRDRVGGYTF. In nucleotides, the CDR3 is TGTGCCAGCAGCTTAACCCGGGACAGGGTTGGAGGCTACACCTTC.

CDR3 DNA: TGTGCCAGCCGGCCGGGGGAGTATGGCTACACCTTC. Protein: CASRPGEYGYTF. The chain has TRBV6-1 and TRBJ1-2; possibly TRBD1 for D (5 bases). Germline-derived CDR1 and CDR2 are MNHNS and SASEGT. Trimming pared 8 bases from V and 5 bases from J, leaving 12 bases between. The CDR3 extends over 12 amino acids.

The V gene is TRBV5-1, the J gene TRBJ1-2; tentatively, D is TRBD1 (6 bases). The V gene's germline CDR1 is SGHRS and CDR2 YFSETQ. The CDR3 spans 13 residues. Trimming removed 0 bases from V and 6 bases from J, with 9 bases in between. The CDR3: CASSLGAGDGYTF. The DNA of the CDR3 is TGCGCCAGCAGCTTGGGAGCAGGGGATGGCTACACCTTC. The full variable domain, rest sourced from reference TRBV5-1 and TRBJ1-2, is KAGVTQTPRYLIKTRGQQVTLSCSPISGHRSVSWYQQTPGQGLQFLFEYFSETQRNKGNFPGRFSGRQFSNSRSEMNVSTLELGDSALYLCASSLGAGDGYTFGSGTRLTVV.

This clone was counted between two and nine times. The V gene is TRBV2, the J gene TRBJ2-7, with TRBD1 identical over 7 bases. The V gene end was trimmed by 6 bases and the J gene end by 5 bases; junction bases not matched to a gene: 10. The CDR3 is made up of 14 amino acids. Germline lookup yields CDR1 SNHLY and CDR2 FYNNEI. The CDR3 bases are TGTGCCAGCAGACAAGACAGGGTGAAGGACGAGCAGTACTTC. Translation: CASRQDRVKDEQYF.